This T cell receptor beta chain was obtained from a study of T cell changes during pregnancy in multiple sclerosis. Sequenced by immunoSEQ multiplex PCR; TCRdb stores in-frame clones only, minus some. Altogether around 56,000 clones are present, approximately 91% being singletons, with the ten largest covering about 0.4%. This clonotype was obtained from a female donor with multiple sclerosis, enrolled in a pregnancy study. The sample in question was CD4+ T cells from peripheral blood mononuclear cells, obtained in the third trimester of pregnancy.

CDR3 nucleotides: TGTGCCAGTAGTAGGGACAGGGGATCCCACGAGCAGTACTTC. This encodes CASSRDRGSHEQYF. The chain links TRBV19 to TRBJ2-7; TRBD1 aligns across 10 bases. V lost 4 bases and J lost 5; bases outside the gene matches: 5. Germline-derived CDR1 and CDR2 are LNHDA and SQIVND (reference sequence). The CDR3 totals 14 residues.